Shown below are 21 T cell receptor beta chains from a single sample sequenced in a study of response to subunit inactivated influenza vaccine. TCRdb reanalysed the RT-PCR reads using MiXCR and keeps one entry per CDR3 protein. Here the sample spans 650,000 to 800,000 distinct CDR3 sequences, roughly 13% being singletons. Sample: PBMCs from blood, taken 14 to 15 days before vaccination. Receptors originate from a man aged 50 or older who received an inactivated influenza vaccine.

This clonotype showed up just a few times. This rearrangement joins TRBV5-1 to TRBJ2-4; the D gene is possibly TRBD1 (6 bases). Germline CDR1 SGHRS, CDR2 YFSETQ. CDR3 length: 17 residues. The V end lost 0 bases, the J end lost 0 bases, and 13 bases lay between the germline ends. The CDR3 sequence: CASSLVSGHLAKNIQYF. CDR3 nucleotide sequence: TGCGCCAGCAGCTTGGTTTCGGGACACCTAGCCAAAAACATTCAGTACTTC.

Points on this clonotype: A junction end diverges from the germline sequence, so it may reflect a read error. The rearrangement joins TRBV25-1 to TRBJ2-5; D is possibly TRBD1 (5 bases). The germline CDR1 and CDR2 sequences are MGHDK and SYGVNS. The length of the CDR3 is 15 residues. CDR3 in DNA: TGTGCCAGCAGTGAAGGCAGGGTCCTCCAAGAGACCCACTACTTC. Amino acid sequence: CASSEGRVLQETHYF.

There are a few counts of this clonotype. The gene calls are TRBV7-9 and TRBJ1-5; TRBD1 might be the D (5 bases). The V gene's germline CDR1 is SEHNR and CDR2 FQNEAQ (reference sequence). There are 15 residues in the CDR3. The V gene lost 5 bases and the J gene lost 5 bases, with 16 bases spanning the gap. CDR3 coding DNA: TGTGCCAGCAGCGAAGGGACGGTAAGACATCAGCCCCAGCATTTT. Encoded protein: CASSEGTVRHQPQHF.

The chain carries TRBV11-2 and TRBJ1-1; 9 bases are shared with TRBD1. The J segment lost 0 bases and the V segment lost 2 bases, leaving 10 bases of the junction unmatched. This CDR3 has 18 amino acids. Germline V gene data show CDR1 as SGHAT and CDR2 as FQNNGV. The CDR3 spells CASSLFSGTGFMNTEAFF. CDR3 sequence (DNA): TGTGCCAGCAGCTTATTTTCTGGGACAGGGTTCATGAACACTGAAGCTTTCTTT.

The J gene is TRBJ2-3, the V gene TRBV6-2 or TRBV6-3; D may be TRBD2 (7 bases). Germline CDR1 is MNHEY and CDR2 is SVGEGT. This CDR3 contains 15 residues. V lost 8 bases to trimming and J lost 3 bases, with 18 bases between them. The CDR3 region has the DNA TGTGCCAGCGGATTTGGGGGGGCCGGAACAGATACGCAGTATTTT. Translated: CASGFGGAGTDTQYF.

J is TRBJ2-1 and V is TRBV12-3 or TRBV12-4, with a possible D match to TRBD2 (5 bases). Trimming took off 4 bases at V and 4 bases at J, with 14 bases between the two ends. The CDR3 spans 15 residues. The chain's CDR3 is CASSSGRGIYNEQFF. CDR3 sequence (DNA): TGTGCCAGCAGTTCTGGACGGGGAATATACAATGAGCAGTTCTTC.

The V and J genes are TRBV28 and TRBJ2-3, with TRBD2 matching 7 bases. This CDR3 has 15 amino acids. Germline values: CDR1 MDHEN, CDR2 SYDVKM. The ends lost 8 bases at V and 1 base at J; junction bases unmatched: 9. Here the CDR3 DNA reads TGTGCCAGCGGTCCCCTAGCGGAAGGCACAGATACGCAGTATTTT. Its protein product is CASGPLAEGTDTQYF.

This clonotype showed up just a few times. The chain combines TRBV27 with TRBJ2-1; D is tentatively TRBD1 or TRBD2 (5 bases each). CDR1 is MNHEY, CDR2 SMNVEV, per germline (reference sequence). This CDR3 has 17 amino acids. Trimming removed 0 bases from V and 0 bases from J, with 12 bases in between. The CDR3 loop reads CASSLSGARSSYNEQFF. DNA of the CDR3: TGTGCCAGCAGTTTATCCGGGGCCCGAAGCTCCTACAATGAGCAGTTCTTC.

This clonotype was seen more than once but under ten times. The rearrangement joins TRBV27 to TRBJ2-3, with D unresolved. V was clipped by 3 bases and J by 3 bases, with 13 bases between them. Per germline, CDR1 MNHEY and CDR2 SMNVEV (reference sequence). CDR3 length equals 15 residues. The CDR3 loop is CASSLGSGQTDTQYF. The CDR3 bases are TGTGCCAGCAGTTTGGGGTCAGGCCAGACAGATACGCAGTATTTT.

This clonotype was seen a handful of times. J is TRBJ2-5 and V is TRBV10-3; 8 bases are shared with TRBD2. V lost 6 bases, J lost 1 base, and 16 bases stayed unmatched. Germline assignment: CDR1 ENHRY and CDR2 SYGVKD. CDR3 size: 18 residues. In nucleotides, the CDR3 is TGTGCCATCAGCTCAAGGGAGAGAGTAGCGGGAATCCAAGAGACCCAGTACTTC. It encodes CAISSRERVAGIQETQYF.

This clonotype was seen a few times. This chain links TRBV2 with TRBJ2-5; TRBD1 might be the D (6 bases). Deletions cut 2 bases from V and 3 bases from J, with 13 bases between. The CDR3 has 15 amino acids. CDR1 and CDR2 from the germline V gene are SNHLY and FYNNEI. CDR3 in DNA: TGTGCCAGCAGTGAATTTTGGACAGCGAAAGAGACCCAGTACTTC. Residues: CASSEFWTAKETQYF.

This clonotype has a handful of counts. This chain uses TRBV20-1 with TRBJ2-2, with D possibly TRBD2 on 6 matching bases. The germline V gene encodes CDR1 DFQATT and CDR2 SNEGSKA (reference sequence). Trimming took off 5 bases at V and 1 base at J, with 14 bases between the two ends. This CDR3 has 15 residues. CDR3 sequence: CSARGSGMNTGELFF. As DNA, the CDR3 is TGCAGTGCTCGAGGTAGCGGAATGAACACCGGGGAGCTGTTTTTT.

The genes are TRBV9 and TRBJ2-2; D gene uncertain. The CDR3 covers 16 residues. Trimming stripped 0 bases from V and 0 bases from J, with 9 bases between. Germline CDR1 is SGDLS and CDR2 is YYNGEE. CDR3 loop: CASSVGNPANTGELFF. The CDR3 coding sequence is TGTGCCAGCAGCGTAGGTAATCCAGCGAACACCGGGGAGCTGTTTTTT.

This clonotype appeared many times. The CDR3 region is CSVGWGNPTDTQYF. CDR3 in DNA: TGCAGCGTTGGATGGGGAAACCCCACAGATACGCAGTATTTT. This chain joins TRBV29-1 and TRBJ2-3; D remains unclear. V was clipped by 4 bases and J by 2 bases, with 13 bases between them. CDR1 is SQVTM and CDR2 is ANQGSEA in the germline V gene. The CDR3 is made up of 14 amino acids.

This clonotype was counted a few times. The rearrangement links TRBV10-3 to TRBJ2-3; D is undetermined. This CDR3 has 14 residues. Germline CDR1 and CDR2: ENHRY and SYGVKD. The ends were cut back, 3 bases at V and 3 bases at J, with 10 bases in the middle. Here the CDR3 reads CAISEWEGTDTQYF. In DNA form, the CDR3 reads TGTGCCATCAGTGAATGGGAAGGAACAGATACGCAGTATTTT.

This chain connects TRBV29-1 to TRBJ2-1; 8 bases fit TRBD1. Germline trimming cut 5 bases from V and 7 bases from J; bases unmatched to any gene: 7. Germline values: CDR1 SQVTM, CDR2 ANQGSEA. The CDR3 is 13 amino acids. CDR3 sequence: CSVRAGGSNEQFF. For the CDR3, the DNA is TGCAGCGTTAGGGCAGGGGGCTCGAATGAGCAGTTCTTC.

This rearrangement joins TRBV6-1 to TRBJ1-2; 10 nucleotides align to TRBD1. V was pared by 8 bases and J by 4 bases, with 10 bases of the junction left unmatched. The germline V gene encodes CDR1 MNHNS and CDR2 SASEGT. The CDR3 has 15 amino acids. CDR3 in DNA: TGTGCCAGCGCCCGCTCCGACAGGGGGCTCTATGGCTACACCTTC. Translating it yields CASARSDRGLYGYTF.

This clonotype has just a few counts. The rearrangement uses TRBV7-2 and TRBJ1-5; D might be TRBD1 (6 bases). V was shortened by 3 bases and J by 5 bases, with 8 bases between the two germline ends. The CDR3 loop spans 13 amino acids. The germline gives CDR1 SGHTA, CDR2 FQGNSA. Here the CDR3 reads CASSFTGYQPQHF. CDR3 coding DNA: TGTGCCAGCAGCTTCACAGGGTATCAGCCCCAGCATTTT.

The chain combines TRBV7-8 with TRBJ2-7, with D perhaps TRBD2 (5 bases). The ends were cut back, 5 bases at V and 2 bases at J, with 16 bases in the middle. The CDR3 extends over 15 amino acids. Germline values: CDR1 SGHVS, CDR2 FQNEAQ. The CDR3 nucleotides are TGTGCCAGCAGCCCCAGGAGAGGAGGTCCCTACGAGCAGTACTTC. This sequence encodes CASSPRRGGPYEQYF.

Here the CDR3 DNA reads TGTGCCAGCAGTCGCCAAGGACAGGGAGATGCACCCCTCCACTTT. Its protein product is CASSRQGQGDAPLHF. The chain recombines TRBV6-2 or TRBV6-3 with TRBJ1-6, with 8 bases matching TRBD1. Germline V gene lookup returns CDR1 MNHEY and CDR2 SVGEGT. With 5 bases clipped from V and 11 bases from J, the junction kept 11 bases outside the gene matches. The CDR3 is made up of 15 amino acids.

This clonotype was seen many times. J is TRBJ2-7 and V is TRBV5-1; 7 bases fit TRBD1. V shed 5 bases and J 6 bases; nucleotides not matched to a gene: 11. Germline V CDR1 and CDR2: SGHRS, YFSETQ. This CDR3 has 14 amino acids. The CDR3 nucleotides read TGCGCCAGCAGATTTTCGACAGGGCCCACCGAGCAGTACTTC. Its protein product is CASRFSTGPTEQYF.